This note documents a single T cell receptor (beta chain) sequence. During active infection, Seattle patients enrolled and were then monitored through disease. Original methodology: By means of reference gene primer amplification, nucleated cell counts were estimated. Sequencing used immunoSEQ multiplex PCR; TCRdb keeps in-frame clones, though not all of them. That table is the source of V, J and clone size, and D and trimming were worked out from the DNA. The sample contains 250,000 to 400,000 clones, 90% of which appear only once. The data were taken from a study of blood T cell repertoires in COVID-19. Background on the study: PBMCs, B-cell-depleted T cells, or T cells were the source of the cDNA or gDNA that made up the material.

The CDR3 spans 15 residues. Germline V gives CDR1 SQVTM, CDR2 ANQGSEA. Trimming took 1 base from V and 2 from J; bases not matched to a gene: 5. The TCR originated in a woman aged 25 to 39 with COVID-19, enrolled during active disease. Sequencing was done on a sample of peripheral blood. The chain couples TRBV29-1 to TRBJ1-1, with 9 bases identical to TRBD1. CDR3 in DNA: TGCAGCGTTGAAGGTGTACAGGGGGCCAACACTGAAGCTTTCTTT. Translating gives CSVEGVQGANTEAFF.